Described below is a single TCR beta chain sequence and its context. The CDR3 consists of 15 residues. Trimming at V came to 4 bases and at J to 6 bases, leaving 8 bases not matched to a gene. Germline V lookup: CDR1 SGHRS, CDR2 YFSETQ. Per the study methods: Reference gene primer amplification gave nucleated cell count estimates. Produced via immunoSEQ multiplex PCR; TCRdb's table is partial and in-frame only. The V and J calls and clone size were taken over from that table, and D and trimming were inferred from the DNA. Found here are about 230,000 clones, approximately 80% of them singletons; the top ten hold around 30%. The data were taken from a study of blood T cell repertoires in COVID-19. As for the study in general: The origin of the acute and convalescent COVID-19 samples was the United States, Italy and Spain. Nucleic acid was either cDNA or gDNA, and it came from T cells, B-cell-depleted T cells, or PBMCs.

The chain joins TRBV5-1 to TRBJ1-2, with TRBD1 matching over 11 bases. This TCR came from a man aged 35 to 55 with acute or convalescent COVID-19. Material: peripheral blood. CDR3 DNA sequence: TGCGCCAGCAGCCCGGGACAGGGGGAGGATCATGGCTACACCTTC. Translation gives CASSPGQGEDHGYTF.